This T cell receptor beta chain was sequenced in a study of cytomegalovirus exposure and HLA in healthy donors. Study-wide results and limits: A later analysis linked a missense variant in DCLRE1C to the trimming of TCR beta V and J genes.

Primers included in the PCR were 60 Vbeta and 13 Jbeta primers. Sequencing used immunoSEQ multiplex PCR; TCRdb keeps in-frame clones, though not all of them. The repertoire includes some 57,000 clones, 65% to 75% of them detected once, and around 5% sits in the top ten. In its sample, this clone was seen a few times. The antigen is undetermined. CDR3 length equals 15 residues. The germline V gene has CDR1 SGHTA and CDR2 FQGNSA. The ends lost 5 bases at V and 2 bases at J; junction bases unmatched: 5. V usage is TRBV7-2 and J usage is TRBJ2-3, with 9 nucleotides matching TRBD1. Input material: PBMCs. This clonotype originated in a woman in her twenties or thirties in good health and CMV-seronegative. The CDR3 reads CASSPRTGDTDTQYF. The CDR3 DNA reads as TGTGCCAGCAGCCCCCGGACAGGGGACACAGATACGCAGTATTTT.